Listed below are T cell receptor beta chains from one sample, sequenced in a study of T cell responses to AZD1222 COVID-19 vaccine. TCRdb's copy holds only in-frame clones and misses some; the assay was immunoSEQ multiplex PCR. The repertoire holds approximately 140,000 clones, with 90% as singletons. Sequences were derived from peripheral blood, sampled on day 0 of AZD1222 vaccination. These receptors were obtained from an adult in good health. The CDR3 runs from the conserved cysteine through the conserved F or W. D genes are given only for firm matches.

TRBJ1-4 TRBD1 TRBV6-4 TGTGCCAGCAGTGGGACAGGGTGGAATGAAAAACTGTTTTTT CASSGTGWNEKLFF
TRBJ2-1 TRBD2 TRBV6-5 TGTGCCAGCAGCGAGACCAGCGGGAGGTTCAATGAGCAGTTCTTC CASSETSGRFNEQFF
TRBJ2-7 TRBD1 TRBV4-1 TGCGCCAGCAGCCAAGACGGACAGGGGAACCCGTTACTATACTTC CASSQDGQGNPLLYF
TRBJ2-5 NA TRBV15 TGTGCGACCTCTGGCACTGGACGGGAGACCCAGTACTTC CATSGTGRETQYF
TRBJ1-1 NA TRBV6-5 TGTGCCAGCAGTTACTCGCAGGGTGCCACGGGAGCTTTCTTT CASSYSQGATGAFF
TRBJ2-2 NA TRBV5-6 TGTGCCAGCAGCTTGGGCGGGATGGGGGAGCTGTTTTTT CASSLGGMGELFF
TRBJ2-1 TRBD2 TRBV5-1 TGCGCCAGCAGCTCAACTAGCGGGTCTTCCTACAATGAGCAGTTCTTC CASSSTSGSSYNEQFF
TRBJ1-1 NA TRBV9 TGTGCCAGCAGCCCACTTTCCGGGGGGACTGAAGCTTTCTTT CASSPLSGGTEAFF
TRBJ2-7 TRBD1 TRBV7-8 TGTGCCAGCAGCTTAGGGCCGGGACAGGCGCAGGACGAGCAGTACTTC CASSLGPGQAQDEQYF
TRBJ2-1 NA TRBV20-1 TGCAGTGCTAGGGGTTCGGGAGAAGTGTTCTTC CSARGSGEVFF
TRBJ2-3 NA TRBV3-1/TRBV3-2 TGTGCCAGCAGCCTCTTGGCAGATACGCAGTATTTT CASSLLADTQYF
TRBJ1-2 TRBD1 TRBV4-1 TGCGCCAGCAGCGCTCCGGGACAGGGCTACACCTTC CASSAPGQGYTF
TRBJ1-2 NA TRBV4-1 TGCGCCAGCAGCCAAGACTGGGTCCCCTCCTCCTATGGCTACACCTTC CASSQDWVPSSYGYTF
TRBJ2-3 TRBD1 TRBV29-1 TGCAGCGTTGAAAGGAGTCAGGGGGCGGGAGATACGCAGTATTTT CSVERSQGAGDTQYF
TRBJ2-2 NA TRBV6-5 TGTGCCAGCAGTATCGGAGACTTAAACACCGGGGAGCTGTTTTTT CASSIGDLNTGELFF
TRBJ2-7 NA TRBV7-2 TGTGCCAGCAGCATCCAAGGGGGGGGCACTCCCTACGAGCAGTACTTC CASSIQGGGTPYEQYF
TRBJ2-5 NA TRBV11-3 TGTGCCAGCAGCTTAGCCCCCACGGGTGAGACCCAGTACTTC CASSLAPTGETQYF
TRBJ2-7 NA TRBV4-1 TGCGCCAGCAGCCACCCCCGCAGAGAGATACTTAGCTACGAGCAGTACTTC CASSHPRREILSYEQYF
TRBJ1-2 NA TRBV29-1 TGCAGCGTTTCCCCGGGGGGCGTTGGCACTAACTATGGCTACACCTTC CSVSPGGVGTNYGYTF
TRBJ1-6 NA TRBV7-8 TGTGCCAGCAGCCCCCGACGGTTAGCCTATAATTCACCCCTCCACTTT CASSPRRLAYNSPLHF
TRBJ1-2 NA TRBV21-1 TGTGCCAGCAGGAAATCGCAAGTAGACTATGGCTACACCTTC CASRKSQVDYGYTF
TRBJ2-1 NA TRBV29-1 TGCAGCGTTAACCTCGGACAGACCAACAATGAGCAGTTCTTC CSVNLGQTNNEQFF
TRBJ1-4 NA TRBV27 TGTGCCAGCAGAGGGGGGCCCGGCGGAGCCCGTAATGAAAAACTGTTTTTT CASRGGPGGARNEKLFF
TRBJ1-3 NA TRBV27 TGTGCCAGCAGTTTAGAGGGCAACTCTGGAAACACCATATATTTT CASSLEGNSGNTIYF
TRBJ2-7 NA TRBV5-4 TGTGCCAGCAGCCAGCAGAGGGGTGGCTACGAGCAGTACTTC CASSQQRGGYEQYF
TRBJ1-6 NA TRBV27 TGTGCCAGCAGTTTAGGGTTAGGGGTAGGGTCACCCCTCCACTTT CASSLGLGVGSPLHF